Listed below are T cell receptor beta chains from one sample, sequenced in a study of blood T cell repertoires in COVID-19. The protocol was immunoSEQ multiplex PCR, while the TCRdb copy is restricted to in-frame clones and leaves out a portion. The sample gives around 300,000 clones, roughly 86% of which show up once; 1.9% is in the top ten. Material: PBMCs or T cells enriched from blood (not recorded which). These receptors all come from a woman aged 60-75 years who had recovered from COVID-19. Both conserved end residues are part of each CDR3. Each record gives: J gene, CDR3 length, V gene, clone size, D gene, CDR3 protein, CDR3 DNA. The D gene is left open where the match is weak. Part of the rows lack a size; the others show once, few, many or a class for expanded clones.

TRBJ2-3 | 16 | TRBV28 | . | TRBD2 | CASSMTSAGGTDTQYF | TGTGCCAGCAGCATGACCTCGGCGGGGGGGACAGATACGCAGTATTTT
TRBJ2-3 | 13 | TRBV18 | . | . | CASSPLEGEKQYF | TGTGCCAGCTCACCACTTGAGGGGGAGAAGCAGTATTTT
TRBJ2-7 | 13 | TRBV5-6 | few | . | CASSLGQSTEQYF | TGTGCCAGCAGCCTCGGACAGTCCACCGAGCAGTACTTC
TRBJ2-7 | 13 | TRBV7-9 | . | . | CASSPSDSLEQYF | TGTGCCAGCAGCCCGTCTGATAGTCTCGAGCAGTACTTC
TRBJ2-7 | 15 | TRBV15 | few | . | CATSSFESGSYEQYF | TGTGCCACCAGCAGTTTCGAGTCGGGATCATACGAGCAGTACTTC
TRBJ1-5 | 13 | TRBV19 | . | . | CASSEQDNQPQHF | TGTGCCAGTAGTGAACAGGACAATCAGCCCCAGCATTTT
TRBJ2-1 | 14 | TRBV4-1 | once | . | CASSQGTPGNEQFF | TGCGCCAGCAGCCAAGGTACTCCGGGCAATGAGCAGTTCTTC
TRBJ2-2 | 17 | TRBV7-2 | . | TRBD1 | CASSSPNRGLNTGELFF | TGTGCCAGCAGCTCCCCGAACAGGGGCCTTAACACCGGGGAGCTGTTTTTT
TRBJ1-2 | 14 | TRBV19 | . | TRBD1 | CASSIGDRGYGYTF | TGTGCCAGTAGTATCGGGGACAGGGGATATGGCTACACCTTC
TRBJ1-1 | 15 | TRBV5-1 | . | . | CASSSAVSLNTEAFF | TGCGCCAGCAGCTCGGCGGTAAGCCTAAACACTGAAGCTTTCTTT
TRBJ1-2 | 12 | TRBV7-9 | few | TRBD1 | CASSPTGDSYTF | TGTGCCAGCAGCCCAACAGGGGATAGCTACACCTTC
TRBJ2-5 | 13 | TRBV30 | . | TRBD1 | CAWSVQQGGTQYF | TGTGCCTGGAGTGTACAACAGGGGGGGACCCAGTACTTC
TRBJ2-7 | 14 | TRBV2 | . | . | CASSPSGYSYEQYF | TGTGCCAGCAGCCCCAGCGGGTACTCCTACGAGCAGTACTTC
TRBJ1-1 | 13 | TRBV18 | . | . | CASSLEVRGAAFF | TGTGCCAGCTCACTAGAGGTTAGGGGTGCAGCTTTCTTT
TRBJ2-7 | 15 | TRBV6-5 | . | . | CASSYRERGHYEQYF | TGTGCCAGCAGTTACCGGGAGAGGGGCCACTACGAGCAGTACTTC
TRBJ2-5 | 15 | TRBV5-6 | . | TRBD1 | CASSTIRTGVETQYF | TGTGCCAGCAGCACGATAAGGACAGGGGTGGAGACCCAGTACTTC
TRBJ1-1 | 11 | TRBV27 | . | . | CASIRNTEAFF | TGTGCCAGCATTAGGAACACTGAAGCTTTCTTT
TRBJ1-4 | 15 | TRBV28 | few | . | CASSMKDRAHEKLFF | TGTGCCAGCAGTATGAAGGACAGAGCCCATGAAAAACTGTTTTTT
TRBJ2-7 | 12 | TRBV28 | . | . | CASSLSSYEQYF | TGTGCCAGCAGTTTATCCAGCTACGAGCAGTACTTC
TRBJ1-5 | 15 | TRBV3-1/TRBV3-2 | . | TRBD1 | CASSSGDRARQPQHF | TGTGCCAGCAGCTCAGGAGACAGGGCTCGGCAGCCCCAGCATTTT
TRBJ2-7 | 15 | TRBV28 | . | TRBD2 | CASRSEDGGIYEQYF | TGTGCCAGCCGCTCGGAGGACGGGGGGATATACGAGCAGTACTTC
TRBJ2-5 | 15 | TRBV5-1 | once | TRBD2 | CASGTRGGRGETQYF | TGCGCCAGCGGTACCCGGGGGGGCAGAGGGGAGACCCAGTACTTC
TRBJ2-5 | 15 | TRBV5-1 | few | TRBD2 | CASSLASGVQETQYF | TGCGCCAGCAGCTTGGCTAGCGGGGTACAAGAGACCCAGTACTTC
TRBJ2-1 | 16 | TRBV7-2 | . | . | CASSPTPAGTRDEQFF | TGTGCCAGCAGTCCCACCCCTGCTGGAACTCGGGATGAGCAGTTCTTC